The subject of this entry is one T cell receptor beta chain. The antigen remains unidentified. The PCR employed 60 Vbeta primers together with 13 Jbeta primers. TCRdb's table, derived via immunoSEQ multiplex PCR, lists solely in-frame clones and lacks some. The sample shows about 96,000 clones, under 85% of them seen only once. The ends were cut back, 2 bases at V and 0 bases at J, with 12 bases in the middle. The CDR3 is 16 residues long. Looked up from germline, CDR1 is MNHNS and CDR2 is SASEGT. This specimen belongs to a study of cytomegalovirus exposure and HLA in healthy donors. Notes on the study in general: Earlier analysis yielded a pattern in which most TCR beta V segments were productive about 87% or about 30% of the time.

This TCR came from a female donor in good health and CMV-seropositive. The sample consisted of PBMCs. The V and J genes are TRBV6-1 and TRBJ2-3; tentative D call: TRBD2 (6 bases). As DNA, the CDR3 is TGTGCCAGCAGTGAAAGTCTAGCGCAAAGCACAGATACGCAGTATTTT. This codes for CASSESLAQSTDTQYF.